The 14 T cell receptor beta chains given below trace back to one sample, sequenced in a study of cytomegalovirus exposure and HLA in healthy donors. Here immunoSEQ multiplex PCR was the method, and the copy in TCRdb shows in-frame clones only, minus some. Of tens of thousands of clones in the sample, 96% were seen once. The sequenced material came from PBMCs. Every receptor here comes from a man between 18 and 29 years old in good health and CMV-seronegative.

The chain carries TRBV21-1 and TRBJ2-7; the D segment call TRBD1 is taken from the table without a DNA check. TRBV21-1 is assigned pseudogene status. CDR3 length: 14 amino acids. CDR3 sequence: CASSIGTGPYEQYF. CDR3 nucleotides: TGTGCCAGCAGCATAGGGACAGGACCCTACGAGCAGTACTTC.

This clone was recorded once. The chain couples TRBV5-5 to TRBJ1-1; possible D gene TRBD1, 5 bases. There are 13 residues in the CDR3. Germline V gene sequence: CDR1 SGHKS, CDR2 YYEKEE (reference sequence). Deletions cut 4 bases from V and 8 bases from J, with 15 bases between. DNA of the CDR3: TGTGCCAGCAGCCAGCATACACAGGTAGAAGCTTTCTTT. Protein product: CASSQHTQVEAFF.

The chain employs TRBV11-2 and TRBJ1-1; weak D call: TRBD1 (6 bases). The CDR3 has 17 residues. Per the germline V gene, CDR1 is SGHAT and CDR2 is FQNNGV. Trimming pared 5 bases from V and 0 bases from J, leaving 19 bases between. The CDR3 here is CASSPTTGTSMNTEAFF. The DNA for the CDR3 is TGTGCCAGCAGCCCTACGACCGGGACATCCATGAACACTGAAGCTTTCTTT.

The gene calls are TRBV5-4 and TRBJ2-7; 7 bases fit TRBD1. Germline V gives CDR1 SGHNT, CDR2 YYREEE (reference sequence). V dropped 4 bases and J dropped 0; count of bases not matched to a gene: 4. The CDR3 length is 14 residues. The CDR3 nucleotides are TGTGCCAGCAGCGCGACAGGGCCCTCCTACGAGCAGTACTTC. Amino acids: CASSATGPSYEQYF. The full variable domain, rest sourced from reference TRBV5-4 and TRBJ2-7, is ETGVTQSPTHLIKTRGQQVTLRCSSQSGHNTVSWYQQALGQGPQFIFQYYREEENGRGNFPPRFSGLQFPNYSSELNVNALELDDSALYLCASSATGPSYEQYFGPGTRLTVT.

The V call is TRBV7-8, the J call TRBJ1-3, with 8 bases fitting TRBD1. The CDR3 runs to 15 residues. V dropped 5 bases and J dropped 4; count of bases not matched to a gene: 7. Germline values: CDR1 SGHVS, CDR2 FQNEAQ. The CDR3 sequence: CASSTTGGMGNTIYF. As DNA, the CDR3 is TGTGCCAGCAGCACCACAGGGGGAATGGGAAACACCATATATTTT.

The chain recombines TRBV5-5 with TRBJ1-2, with 10 nucleotides matching TRBD1. Germline trimming cut 2 bases from V and 2 bases from J; bases unmatched to any gene: 3. This CDR3 has 15 residues. CDR1 and CDR2 from the germline V gene are SGHKS and YYEKEE (reference sequence). The CDR3: CASSFLTGGNYGYTF. In nucleotides, the CDR3 is TGTGCCAGCAGCTTTCTGACAGGGGGCAACTATGGCTACACCTTC.

The chain uses TRBV7-9 and TRBJ2-5; 7 bases map to TRBD1. The CDR3 is 15 residues long. Germline-derived CDR1 and CDR2 are SEHNR and FQNEAQ (reference sequence). V trimming: 2 bases; J trimming: 7 bases; junction bases outside the gene matches: 10. As DNA, the CDR3 is TGTGCCAGCAGCTTACGGGGACAGCCCTGGGGGACCCAGTACTTC. It translates to CASSLRGQPWGTQYF.

The chain recombines TRBV4-3 with TRBJ1-2; D is perhaps TRBD1 (6 bases). Germline V lookup: CDR1 LGHNA, CDR2 YSLEER. Trimming took 0 bases from V and 5 from J, leaving 16 bases between them. The CDR3 length is 16 residues. CDR3 coding DNA: TGCGCCAGCAGCCAAGATCGGGGGGGGCTATTTTATGGCTACACCTTC. Translated, it gives CASSQDRGGLFYGYTF.

This clone was seen once. J is TRBJ2-3 and V is TRBV10-1, with 9 nucleotides matching TRBD2. CDR3 length equals 14 residues. The J segment lost 7 bases and the V segment lost 4 bases, leaving 6 bases of the junction unmatched. The V gene's germline CDR1 is WNHNN and CDR2 SYGVQD (reference sequence). The CDR3 nucleotides are TGCGCCAGCAGTGCCCAGCGGGAGGCATATACGCAGTATTTT. Protein sequence: CASSAQREAYTQYF.

The chain couples TRBV19 to TRBJ1-2; tentative D call: TRBD1 (5 bases). This CDR3 is 15 amino acids long. With 6 bases removed from V and 4 bases from J, the gap between germline ends came to 18 bases. Germline V gene lookup returns CDR1 LNHDA and CDR2 SQIVND (reference sequence). CDR3 sequence reads: CASRESGTSGYGYTF. DNA of the CDR3: TGTGCCAGTAGAGAGAGCGGGACTTCGGGCTATGGCTACACCTTC.

This clone appeared a single time. The gene calls are TRBV29-1 and TRBJ2-2; 9 positions agree with TRBD1. The trim removed 5 bases at V and 7 bases at J, leaving 8 bases unmatched. Germline V gene sequence: CDR1 SQVTM, CDR2 ANQGSEA. The CDR3 length is 14 residues. The CDR3 spells CSVIDRGSGGELFF. The CDR3 DNA sequence: TGCAGCGTTATCGACAGGGGGTCCGGCGGGGAGCTGTTTTTT.

Turning to this clone: Other DNA variants within this sample encode the same CDR3. The chain links TRBV18 to TRBJ1-2; 7 positions agree with TRBD1. The V gene's germline CDR1 is KGHSH and CDR2 LQKENI. This CDR3 spans 14 amino acids. V lost 3 bases to trimming and J lost 5 bases; unmatched junction nucleotides: 6. The CDR3 bases are TGTGCCAGCTCACCTACCGGACAGGATTATGGCTACACCTTC. Translation gives CASSPTGQDYGYTF. Full variable domain (outside the CDR3, taken from reference TRBV18 and TRBJ1-2): NAGVMQNPRHLVRRRGQEARLRCSPMKGHSHVYWYRQLPEEGLKFMVYLQKENIIDESGMPKERFSAEFPKEGPSILRIQQVVRGDSAAYFCASSPTGQDYGYTFGSGTRLTVV.

This chain joins TRBV18 and TRBJ2-3; 7 positions agree with TRBD1. The V gene end was trimmed by 5 bases and the J gene end by 2 bases; junction bases not matched to a gene: 4. CDR1 and CDR2 (germline): KGHSH, LQKENI. The CDR3 is made up of 14 amino acids. CDR3 region: CASSGQVDTDTQYF. The CDR3 DNA reads as TGTGCCAGCTCAGGACAGGTGGACACAGATACGCAGTATTTT. The whole variable domain, filled in from reference TRBV18 and TRBJ2-3, reads NAGVMQNPRHLVRRRGQEARLRCSPMKGHSHVYWYRQLPEEGLKFMVYLQKENIIDESGMPKERFSAEFPKEGPSILRIQQVVRGDSAAYFCASSGQVDTDTQYFGPGTRLTVL.

The chain is built from TRBV18 and TRBJ2-7, with D tentatively TRBD1 (6 bases). The CDR3 spans 16 residues. The V end lost 6 bases, the J end lost 1 base, and 19 bases lay between the germline ends. CDR1 is KGHSH, CDR2 LQKENI, per germline. The CDR3 DNA reads TGTGCCAGCTCTCCAGGGGCAGGGGTTGGGTCCTACGAGCAGTACTTC. It translates to CASSPGAGVGSYEQYF.